This T cell receptor (beta chain) was sequenced during a study of blood T cells in healthy people across ages. V shed 1 base, J shed 3 bases, and the junction held 2 bases outside the gene matches. Germline-derived CDR1 and CDR2 are MGHRA and YSYEKL. This CDR3 is built from 15 residues. General study findings and limits: Versus aged donors, long-lived donors had higher diversity and more naive CD4+ cells.

Donors each provided about 10 milliliters of peripheral blood. Per sample, no less than 5 micrograms of total RNA were extracted. As regards this clonotype: Its antigen is undetermined.

Together with a sample-barcoded 5' primer, a J-beta primer mix was included in a second PCR lasting roughly 7 to 11 cycles. Sequencing of every sample gave 3 million or more CDR3-containing paired-end reads. Via MiXCR, TCRdb re-called the 5' RACE reads, giving one row per CDR3 protein. The sample records over 1,500,000 distinct CDR3 sequences, about 39% being singletons. The sequence derives from a human donor in good health. V usage is TRBV4-1 and J usage is TRBJ2-3; TRBD1 matches at 9 bases. Specimen: blood. The CDR3 is CASSQADRGTDTQYF. In DNA, the CDR3 is TGCGCCAGCAGCCAAGCGGACAGGGGAACAGATACGCAGTATTTT.